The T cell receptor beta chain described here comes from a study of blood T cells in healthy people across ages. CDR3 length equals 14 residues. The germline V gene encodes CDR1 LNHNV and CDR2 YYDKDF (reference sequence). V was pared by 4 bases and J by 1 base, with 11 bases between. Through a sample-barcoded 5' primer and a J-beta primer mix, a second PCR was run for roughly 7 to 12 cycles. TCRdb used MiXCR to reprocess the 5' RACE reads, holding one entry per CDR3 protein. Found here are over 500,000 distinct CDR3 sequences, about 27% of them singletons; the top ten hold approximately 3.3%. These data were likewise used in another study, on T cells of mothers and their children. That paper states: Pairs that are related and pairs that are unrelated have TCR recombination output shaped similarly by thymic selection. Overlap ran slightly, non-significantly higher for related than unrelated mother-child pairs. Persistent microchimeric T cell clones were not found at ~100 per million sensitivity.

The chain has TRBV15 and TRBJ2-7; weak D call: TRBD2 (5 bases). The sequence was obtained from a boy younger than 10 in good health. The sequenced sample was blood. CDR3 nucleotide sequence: TGTGCCACCAGCACGAGGGAGAGGTCCTACGAGCAGTACTTC. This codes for CATSTRERSYEQYF.